This TCR beta chain was documented in a study of blood T cells in healthy people across ages. Notes on the study in general: From one million sequenced T cells, diversity estimates were lower bounds.

A second PCR of 7 to 11 cycles used a sample-barcoded 5' primer and a J-beta primer mix. One entry per CDR3 protein results from TCRdb running MiXCR on the 5' RACE reads. The sample lists some 790,000 distinct CDR3 sequences; less than 35% were seen once. Regarding this clonotype: Its antigen is undetermined. This may come from a read error, since a much larger clone is one base off. Because it lacks the conserved phenylalanine or tryptophan at the end, this CDR3 is likely a read error.

CDR3 length: 14 residues. Germline CDR1 LGHDT, CDR2 YNNKEL (reference sequence). Trimming took 6 bases from V and 1 from J; bases not matched to a gene: 5. The chain carries TRBV3-1 and TRBJ2-5; 7 bases map to TRBD2. Specimen: blood. The clonotype originates from a woman aged 80 or older in good health. Here the CDR3 reads CASRSAGFQETQYV. The CDR3 nucleotides are TGTGCCAGCAGGTCAGCGGGGTTCCAAGAGACCCAGTACGTC.